The T cell receptor beta chain described here comes from a study of PD-L1 blockade in urothelial cancer. J gave up 5 bases and V 5 bases, and 3 bases lay outside the gene matches. Germline V CDR1 and CDR2: DFQATT, SNEGSKA (reference sequence). The CDR3 contains 11 residues. This table comes from immunoSEQ multiplex PCR, and its TCRdb copy is limited to in-frame clones, with some not included. Of 70,000 or so clones detected, approximately 80% appear once; the ten largest clones hold approximately 5%. This chain connects TRBV20-1 to TRBJ2-7, with TRBD2 identical over 7 bases. The clonotype originates from an older man with urothelial cancer. This material consisted of PBMCs, taken around atezolizumab (anti-PD-L1) treatment. For the CDR3, the DNA is TGCAGTGCTGGGGACTACAACGAGCAGTACTTC. Its protein is CSAGDYNEQYF.